The 32 T cell receptor beta chains given below trace back to one sample, sequenced in a study of monozygotic twins with inflammatory bowel disease. TCRdb re-called the 5' RACE reads; one entry per CDR3 protein, DNA not given. Reported are 300,000 to 350,000 distinct CDR3 sequences; the ten largest clones contain around 2%. The sample taken for sequencing was blood. The origin of the receptors is a human donor with ulcerative colitis or Crohn's disease, or a healthy co-twin of an affected twin (not recorded which).

This chain links TRBV12-3 or TRBV12-4 with TRBJ1-1; TCRdb proposes TRBD1, but this gene call is untestable without DNA. This CDR3 contains 15 residues. The CDR3 spells CASSPNDRVSPEAFF.

V usage is TRBV5-6 and J usage is TRBJ2-1; TCRdb reports TRBD2, a call that lacks DNA to check it against. Germline V gene data show CDR1 as SGHDT and CDR2 as YYEEEE. The CDR3 covers 15 residues. CDR3 loop: CASSLYTSGRNEQFF.

CDR3: CASSDVGTGGDEQFF. The chain joins TRBV2 to TRBJ2-1; TCRdb gives TRBD1 as the D gene, but with no DNA this cannot be confirmed. The CDR3 covers 15 residues. Germline CDR1 reads SNHLY; CDR2 reads FYNNEI. The entire variable domain, with the rest obtained from reference TRBV2 and TRBJ2-1, is as follows: EPEVTQTPSHQVTQMGQEVILRCVPISNHLYFYWYRQILGQKVEFLVSFYNNEISEKSEIFDDQFSVERPDGSNFTLKIRSTKLEDSAMYFCASSDVGTGGDEQFFGPGTRLTVL.

This sequence joins TRBV7-2 and TRBJ2-3. Germline CDR1 reads SGHTA; CDR2 reads FQGNSA. CDR3 length equals 14 residues. The CDR3 protein is CASSLVSSTDTQYF.

The CDR3 spells CASSFKYSGSYEQYF. This rearrangement joins TRBV7-8 to TRBJ2-7; TCRdb picks TRBD2, but there is no DNA to check that call. Germline CDR1 reads SGHVS; CDR2 reads FQNEAQ. The CDR3 contains 15 residues.

This chain joins TRBV18 and TRBJ2-3; TCRdb's D call of TRBD1 is untestable without DNA. The CDR3 is made up of 15 amino acids. Germline-derived CDR1 and CDR2 are KGHSH and LQKENI. The CDR3 sequence: CASSGPTGSTDTQYF.

This chain links TRBV6-5 with TRBJ1-2; TCRdb's assignment of TRBD1 cannot be checked, as there is no DNA. Germline-derived CDR1 and CDR2 are MNHEY and SVGAGI. The CDR3 extends over 12 amino acids. CDR3 in amino acids: CASGQAPYGYTF.

This chain uses TRBV4-1 with TRBJ2-3. Germline V lookup: CDR1 MGHRA, CDR2 YSYEKL. This CDR3 comprises 13 residues. The CDR3 protein is CASSQAFTDTQYF.

This chain connects TRBV3-1 to TRBJ2-5. The CDR3 is made up of 14 amino acids. Germline assignment: CDR1 LGHDT and CDR2 YNNKEL (reference sequence). CDR3 amino acids: CASSPSTNFETQYF.

The CDR3 spells CASSFPRWGGGAVDTQYF. V usage is TRBV7-9 and J usage is TRBJ2-3; the D call of TRBD2 rests on TCRdb alone, since no DNA is present to check it. The CDR3 extends over 18 amino acids. In germline, CDR1 is SEHNR, CDR2 FQNEAQ (reference sequence).

The gene calls are TRBV5-1 and TRBJ2-2; with no DNA, the TCRdb D assignment of TRBD2 cannot be verified. The CDR3 sequence is 17 residues long. In germline, CDR1 is SGHRS, CDR2 YFSETQ. CDR3 residues: CASSGTLGGRLWGELFF.

The chain recombines TRBV20-1 with TRBJ1-4; TCRdb returns TRBD1, unconfirmable since there is no DNA. Germline V gives CDR1 DFQATT, CDR2 SNEGSKA (reference sequence). The CDR3 spans 16 residues. CDR3 protein: CSAADPRTGRNEKLFF.

The CDR3 here is CASSLGRRDEQFF. The rearrangement uses TRBV27 and TRBJ2-1; lacking DNA, the TRBD2 call made by TCRdb goes unchecked. Germline CDR1 MNHEY, CDR2 SMNVEV (reference sequence). The CDR3 extends over 13 amino acids.

This chain connects TRBV28 to TRBJ1-5; the D gene TCRdb calls, TRBD1, cannot be checked with no DNA. CDR1 is MDHEN, CDR2 SYDVKM, per germline. This CDR3 spans 21 amino acids. CDR3 residues: CASSFWWVRNDRGSSNQPQHF.

The V gene is TRBV4-1, the J gene TRBJ2-3; TCRdb's D gene call, TRBD2, goes unchecked for lack of DNA. Germline-derived CDR1 and CDR2 are MGHRA and YSYEKL. The CDR3 spans 17 residues. The CDR3 here is CASSQGFSSGSTDTQYF.

The chain links TRBV6-2 or TRBV6-3 to TRBJ2-2; without DNA, the TCRdb call of TRBD1 cannot be checked. The CDR3 spans 15 residues. CDR1 is MNHEY, CDR2 SVGEGT, per germline. CDR3 loop: CASRRTGEKTGELFF.

The rearrangement links TRBV5-6 to TRBJ2-7. Germline V gene data show CDR1 as SGHDT and CDR2 as YYEEEE. The CDR3 has 14 residues. The CDR3 reads CASSNEYLNYEQYF.

The chain links TRBV6-5 to TRBJ1-6; lacking DNA, the TRBD1 call made by TCRdb goes unchecked. The CDR3 has 15 residues. Germline CDR1 MNHEY, CDR2 SVGAGI. CDR3 sequence reads: CASSHRQVEGSPLHF.

The chain joins TRBV10-1 to TRBJ2-3. This CDR3 is 15 amino acids long. Germline CDR1 WNHNN, CDR2 SYGVQD (reference sequence). Here the CDR3 reads CASSESRDTTDTQYF.

This chain uses TRBV3-1 with TRBJ2-6; TCRdb selects TRBD1, and the lack of DNA leaves this call unchecked. Per the germline V gene, CDR1 is LGHDT and CDR2 is YNNKEL (reference sequence). The CDR3 contains 19 residues. The CDR3 is CASSQMDGTAASGANVLTF.

This rearrangement joins TRBV20-1 to TRBJ2-7; TCRdb picks TRBD2, but there is no DNA to check that call. This CDR3 contains 14 residues. Germline CDR1 DFQATT, CDR2 SNEGSKA (reference sequence). This CDR3 reads CSALLAGGPLDQYF.

V is TRBV29-1 and J is TRBJ1-2; the TRBD1 assignment by TCRdb is unverifiable without DNA. CDR3 size: 15 residues. Germline CDR1 reads SQVTM; CDR2 reads ANQGSEA. CDR3 in amino acids: CSARGGVLPNYGYTF.

The CDR3 here is CASSYGAGTSEQYF. The chain has TRBV6-6 and TRBJ2-7; TCRdb picks TRBD2, but there is no DNA to check that call. The CDR3 extends over 14 amino acids. Germline V gene sequence: CDR1 MNHNY, CDR2 SVGAGI (reference sequence).

V usage is TRBV5-1 and J usage is TRBJ2-7; TCRdb names TRBD1, which stays unverified in the absence of DNA. Germline values: CDR1 SGHRS, CDR2 YFSETQ. CDR3 length equals 15 residues. CDR3 amino acids: CASSPTPDNSYEQYF.

The chain recombines TRBV20-1 with TRBJ2-4. This CDR3 is 13 amino acids long. Germline V CDR1 and CDR2: DFQATT, SNEGSKA (reference sequence). The CDR3 sequence: CSARDADKNIQYF.

The rearrangement joins TRBV5-1 to TRBJ1-4. Germline V lookup: CDR1 SGHRS, CDR2 YFSETQ. This CDR3 contains 14 residues. The CDR3 loop reads CASRGGTSGEKLFF.

V and J are TRBV6-2 or TRBV6-3 and TRBJ1-5; TCRdb's assignment of TRBD1 cannot be checked, as there is no DNA. Germline CDR1 MNHEY, CDR2 SVGEGT. The CDR3 totals 14 residues. The CDR3 reads CASTGTGASLPQHF.

This chain uses TRBV29-1 with TRBJ1-3; TCRdb selects TRBD1, and the lack of DNA leaves this call unchecked. Germline V gene lookup returns CDR1 SQVTM and CDR2 ANQGSEA. The CDR3 is 13 residues long. The chain's CDR3 is CSVGTFSGNTIYF.

This chain links TRBV14 with TRBJ2-5; checking the TCRdb D call of TRBD1 is not possible without DNA. Germline V gene data show CDR1 as SGHDN and CDR2 as FVKESK. The CDR3 covers 16 residues. The CDR3 loop reads CASSPRGGAFRETQYF.

The chain carries TRBV11-1 and TRBJ2-2; TCRdb selects TRBD2, and the lack of DNA leaves this call unchecked. Germline CDR1 SGHAT, CDR2 FQDESV (reference sequence). The length of the CDR3 is 21 residues. The CDR3 here is CASSPKGLAGGLPPNTGELFF.

This chain links TRBV20-1 with TRBJ2-7; no DNA is available, so the TRBD1 call from TCRdb remains unchecked. Per germline, CDR1 DFQATT and CDR2 SNEGSKA (reference sequence). The CDR3 is 15 amino acids. The CDR3 here is CSARRQGVGRYEQYF.

The chain has TRBV30 and TRBJ2-1. The CDR3 loop spans 11 amino acids. Per the germline V gene, CDR1 is GTSNPN and CDR2 is SVGIG (reference sequence). The CDR3 here is CAWSVKHEQFF. The entire variable domain, with the rest obtained from reference TRBV30 and TRBJ2-1, is as follows: SQTIHQWPATLVQPVGSPLSLECTVEGTSNPNLYWYRQAAGRGLQLLFYSVGIGQISSEVPQNLSASRPQDRQFILSSKKLLLSDSGFYLCAWSVKHEQFFGPGTRLTVL.